Listed below are T cell receptor beta chains from one sample, sequenced in a study of shared T cell receptors in the human thymus. This table comes from immunoSEQ multiplex PCR, and its TCRdb copy is limited to in-frame clones, with some not included. The sample records under 450,000 clones, approximately 95% being singletons. Specimen: thymocytes. The receptors here all came from a human donor. Both conserved end residues are part of each CDR3. The order of the fields is J gene, D gene, V gene, clone size, CDR3 DNA, CDR3 protein. The D gene is left open where the match is weak. Only some rows state a clone size, as once, few, many or a class for expanded clones.

TRBJ2-1,TRBD1,TRBV5-1,-,TGCGCCAGCAGCCTTCCGACAGGGTGGGAGAATGAGCAGTTCTTC,CASSLPTGWENEQFF
TRBJ2-7,TRBD1,TRBV28,-,TGTGCCAGCAGCCCGACAGGGTCTAAGCGTTCCGCCTACGAGCAGTACTTC,CASSPTGSKRSAYEQYF
TRBJ2-1,TRBD2,TRBV15,-,TGTGCCACCAGCAGAGACCATCCCGGGACTAGCGGGAAGGTGGCCCAAGCTGAGCAGTTCTTC,CATSRDHPGTSGKVAQAEQFF
TRBJ1-1,-,TRBV28,-,TGTGCCAGCAGTTTCTCATACCTAAACACTGAAGCTTTCTTT,CASSFSYLNTEAFF
TRBJ2-3,-,TRBV28,-,TGTGCCAGCAGTTTATTTGTACTAGTCTCAGATACGCAGTATTTT,CASSLFVLVSDTQYF
TRBJ2-7,TRBD1,TRBV13,once,TGTGCCAGCAGCTCGACGGGGACAGGGGTTACCTACGAGCAGTACTTC,CASSSTGTGVTYEQYF
TRBJ1-1,-,TRBV29-1,-,TGCAGCGTTGAACTGAGGGGAAACACTGAAGCTTTCTTT,CSVELRGNTEAFF
TRBJ2-7,TRBD2,TRBV14,-,TGTGCCAGCAGCCAAGGCGGGACTAGCGGGGTCCGGGGGCAGTACTTC,CASSQGGTSGVRGQYF
TRBJ1-2,TRBD1,TRBV9,once,TGTGCCAGCAGCACGACCGGGACAGGGTACTATGGCTACACCTTC,CASSTTGTGYYGYTF
TRBJ2-1,TRBD2,TRBV6-5,-,TGTGCCAGCAAGGGAGAGCGGGAGGGCTGCAATGAGCAGTTCTTC,CASKGEREGCNEQFF
TRBJ2-7,TRBD1,TRBV5-4,-,TGTGCCAGCAGCCCGGTGGGGACAGGGACCCACGAGCAGTACTTC,CASSPVGTGTHEQYF
TRBJ2-4,TRBD1,TRBV6-1,-,TGTGCCAGCAGTGAAAGGGACAGGCTAATAGCCAAAAACATTCAGTACTTC,CASSERDRLIAKNIQYF
TRBJ2-3,-,TRBV29-1,few,TGCAGCGTCCCCAAACGAGCGCCCACTAGCACAGATACGCAGTATTTT,CSVPKRAPTSTDTQYF
TRBJ2-1,-,TRBV5-1,-,TGCGCCAGCCAACAGGGCTATGAGCAGTTCTTC,CASQQGYEQFF
TRBJ2-7,-,TRBV2,-,TGTGCCAGCAGTGCCCCGCCAGCCCCTCAGGGGCCCTACGAGCAGTACTTC,CASSAPPAPQGPYEQYF
TRBJ2-5,-,TRBV10-1,-,TGCGCCACCGCCGTTCAGCGAGCCGGGATCCGGGAGACCCAGTACTTC,CATAVQRAGIRETQYF
TRBJ1-4,-,TRBV28,-,TGTGCCAGCCGCCCCGAACTTAGGCGAGGGGAGAGAGGTGAAAAACTGTTTTTT,CASRPELRRGERGEKLFF
TRBJ1-5,TRBD1,TRBV5-5,-,TGTGCCAGCAGCTCCTACTCACAGGGGCAGGGGCATCAGCCCCAGCATTTT,CASSSYSQGQGHQPQHF
TRBJ2-7,-,TRBV7-8,once,TGTGCCAGCAGCCTGAGGACTGGAAATGGTGTCTACGAGCAGTACTTC,CASSLRTGNGVYEQYF
TRBJ2-5,TRBD2,TRBV7-9,-,TGTGCCAGCAGCTTTCGGCGGGAGCCGGAGACCCAGTACTTC,CASSFRREPETQYF
TRBJ2-7,TRBD1,TRBV14,-,TGTGCCAGCAGCCGGGGGAGTCAGGGGGTCACTCACTACGAGCAGTACTTC,CASSRGSQGVTHYEQYF
TRBJ2-4,-,TRBV16,-,TGTGCCAGCAGCCTGGAAGGGCCGGCCAAAAACATTCAGTACTTC,CASSLEGPAKNIQYF
TRBJ2-7,TRBD1,TRBV27,-,TGTGCCAGCAGGCAGGGGGCACGGAGCGAGCAGTACTTC,CASRQGARSEQYF
TRBJ1-1,-,TRBV20-1,-,TGCAGTGCTAACAGGAAATCTGAAGCTTTCTTT,CSANRKSEAFF
TRBJ2-7,TRBD2,TRBV5-4,-,TGTGCCAGCACCCAAACTAGCGGGGAAACCTACGAGCAGTACTTC,CASTQTSGETYEQYF
TRBJ2-1,TRBD2,TRBV11-2,-,TGTGCCAGCAGCTATGGGACTAGCGGGAGGGCCTCATACAATGAGCAGTTCTTC,CASSYGTSGRASYNEQFF
TRBJ2-3,-,TRBV5-1,-,TGCGCCAGCAGCTTGTCGTGCCGCCTGGGTACGCAGTATTTT,CASSLSCRLGTQYF
TRBJ2-2,-,TRBV9,-,TGTGCCAGCAGCCCGGACTTGGGCGGGGAGCTGTTTTTT,CASSPDLGGELFF
TRBJ1-4,-,TRBV28,once,TGTGCCAGCAGTGGTCATCAGGTTGCAACTAATGAAAAACTGTTTTTT,CASSGHQVATNEKLFF
TRBJ1-2,TRBD1,TRBV25-1,once,TGTGCCAGCGGGACAGGGTCTTACTATGGCTACACCTTC,CASGTGSYYGYTF
TRBJ2-7,-,TRBV5-6,-,TGTGCCAGCAGCTTTTCCATGTACCGAACCCCCTACGAGCAGTACTTC,CASSFSMYRTPYEQYF
TRBJ2-1,-,TRBV21-1,-,TGTGCCAGCAGCAAAGAAGGAGGGAGGGCTATTGGCAATGAGCAGTTCTTC,CASSKEGGRAIGNEQFF
TRBJ1-2,-,TRBV6-1,-,TGTGCCAGCACGACAGTCTCGGGCTATGGCTACACCTTC,CASTTVSGYGYTF
TRBJ2-5,-,TRBV28,-,TGTGCCAGCAGTTTAGGGGACACCAAAAGCCAAGAGACCCAGTACTTC,CASSLGDTKSQETQYF
TRBJ2-1,TRBD1,TRBV7-6,-,TGTGCCAGCAGCAAGGGACAGGGGGGTTACAATGAGCAGTTCTTC,CASSKGQGGYNEQFF
TRBJ2-7,TRBD2,TRBV5-1,-,TGCGCCAGCAGAAGACTAGCGGGCCCGCACCTTTACGAGCAGTACTTC,CASRRLAGPHLYEQYF
TRBJ2-7,-,TRBV5-5,-,TGTGCCAGCCGGGCGTGGCAGGAGGAAAACTACGAGCAGTACTTC,CASRAWQEENYEQYF
TRBJ1-6,TRBD1,TRBV27,-,TGTGCCAGCAGTTTAGCAGACAGGGGTGCGAATTCACCCCTCCACTTT,CASSLADRGANSPLHF
TRBJ1-5,TRBD1,TRBV29-1,-,TGCAGCGTCGTGCCACAGGGGGCGGTCGGCAATCAGCCCCAGCATTTT,CSVVPQGAVGNQPQHF
TRBJ1-4,-,TRBV4-1,-,TGCGCCAGCAGCCACGTCGGGTGGCTACAGGGAGCTAGGGGAAAACTGTTTTTT,CASSHVGWLQGARGKLFF